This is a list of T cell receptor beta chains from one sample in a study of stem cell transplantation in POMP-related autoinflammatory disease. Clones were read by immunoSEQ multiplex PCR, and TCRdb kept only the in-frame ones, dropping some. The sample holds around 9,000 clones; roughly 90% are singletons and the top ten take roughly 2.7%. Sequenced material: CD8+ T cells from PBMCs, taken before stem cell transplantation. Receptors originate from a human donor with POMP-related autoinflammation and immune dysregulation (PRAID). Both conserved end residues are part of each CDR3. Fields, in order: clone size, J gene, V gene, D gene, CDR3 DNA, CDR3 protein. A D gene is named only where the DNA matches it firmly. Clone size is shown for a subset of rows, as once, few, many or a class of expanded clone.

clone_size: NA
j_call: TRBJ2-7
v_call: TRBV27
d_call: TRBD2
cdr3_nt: TGTGCCAGCAGGTCTAGCGGTCTTCACTACGAGCAGTACTTC
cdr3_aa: CASRSSGLHYEQYF

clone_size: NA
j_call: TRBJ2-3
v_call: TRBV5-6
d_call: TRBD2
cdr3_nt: TGTGCCAGCAGCTTGGGTAGCGGGGGGGCCGCAGATACGCAGTATTTT
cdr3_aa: CASSLGSGGAADTQYF

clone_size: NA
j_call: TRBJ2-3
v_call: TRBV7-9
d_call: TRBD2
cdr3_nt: TGTGCCAGCAGCTTAGCTAGCGGGAGCACAGATACGCAGTATTTT
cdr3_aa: CASSLASGSTDTQYF

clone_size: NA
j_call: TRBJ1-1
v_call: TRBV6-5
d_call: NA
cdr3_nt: TGTGCCAGCAGTACACTGGGCCCGAACACTGAAGCTTTCTTT
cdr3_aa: CASSTLGPNTEAFF

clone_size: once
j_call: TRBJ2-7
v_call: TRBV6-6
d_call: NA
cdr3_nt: TGTGCCAGCATAGACGAGCAGTACTTC
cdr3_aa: CASIDEQYF

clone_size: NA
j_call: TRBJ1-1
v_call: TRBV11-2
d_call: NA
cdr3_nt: TGTGCCAGCAGCTTAATGGGGCACACTGAAGCTTTCTTT
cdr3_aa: CASSLMGHTEAFF

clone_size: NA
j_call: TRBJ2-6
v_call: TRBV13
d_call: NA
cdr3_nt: TGTGCCAGCAGCTTGGGGGCCAACGTCCTGACTTTC
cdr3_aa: CASSLGANVLTF

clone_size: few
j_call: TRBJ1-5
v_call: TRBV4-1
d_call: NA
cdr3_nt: TGCGCCAGCAGCCAAGTGACAGGTGGCAATCAGCCCCAGCATTTT
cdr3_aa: CASSQVTGGNQPQHF

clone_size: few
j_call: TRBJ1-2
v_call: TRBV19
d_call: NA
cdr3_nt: TGTGCCAGTAGAGACAGCTATGGCTACACCTTC
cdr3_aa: CASRDSYGYTF

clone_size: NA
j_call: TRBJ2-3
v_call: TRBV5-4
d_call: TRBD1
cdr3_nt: TGTGCCAGCAGCACAAGGGACAGTCAATTCACAGATACGCAGTATTTT
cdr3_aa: CASSTRDSQFTDTQYF

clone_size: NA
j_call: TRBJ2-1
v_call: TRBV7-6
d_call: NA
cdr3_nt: TGTGCCAGCTCCCCCTCACTAGTCAATGAGCAGTTCTTC
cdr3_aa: CASSPSLVNEQFF

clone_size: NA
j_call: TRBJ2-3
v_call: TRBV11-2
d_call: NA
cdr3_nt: TGTGCCAGCAGCTTAGGGGGCGGCCGCACAGATACGCAGTATTTT
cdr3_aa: CASSLGGGRTDTQYF

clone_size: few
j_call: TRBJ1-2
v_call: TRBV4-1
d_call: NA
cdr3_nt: TGCGCCAGCAGCCCGCACTCACCGGGCGCCTATGGCTACACCTTC
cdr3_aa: CASSPHSPGAYGYTF

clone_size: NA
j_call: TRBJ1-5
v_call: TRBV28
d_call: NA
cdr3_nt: TGTGCCAGCAGTTTGGAAGGTGAGGGTATCACGCCCCAGCATTTT
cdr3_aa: CASSLEGEGITPQHF

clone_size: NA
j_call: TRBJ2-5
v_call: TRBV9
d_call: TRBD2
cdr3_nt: TGTGCCAGCAGTGGACTAGGAGAGACCCAGTACTTC
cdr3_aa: CASSGLGETQYF

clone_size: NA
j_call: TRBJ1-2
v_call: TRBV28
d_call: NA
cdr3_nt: TGTGCCAGCCTTGCGGGTGGCTACACCTTC
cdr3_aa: CASLAGGYTF

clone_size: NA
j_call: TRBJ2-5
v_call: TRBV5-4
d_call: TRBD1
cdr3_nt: TGTGCCAGCAGCTTGGGATGGGCACAGGGGACAGAGACCCAGTACTTC
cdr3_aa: CASSLGWAQGTETQYF

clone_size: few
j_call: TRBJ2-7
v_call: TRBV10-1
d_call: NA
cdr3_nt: TGCGCCAGCAGGGACGTATCCTACGAGCAGTACTTC
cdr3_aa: CASRDVSYEQYF

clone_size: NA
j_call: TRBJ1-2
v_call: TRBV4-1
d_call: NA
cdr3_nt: TGCGCCAGCAGCCAGGAAGGAGGCTACACCTTC
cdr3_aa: CASSQEGGYTF

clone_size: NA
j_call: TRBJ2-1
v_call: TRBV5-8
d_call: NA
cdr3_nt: TGTGCCAGCAGTCAGACTAGGTCTCGTAACAATGAGCAGTTCTTC
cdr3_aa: CASSQTRSRNNEQFF

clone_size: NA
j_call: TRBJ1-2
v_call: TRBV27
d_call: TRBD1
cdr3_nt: TGTGCCAGCAGTTTAGCGGGACAGGGATATGGCTACACCTTC
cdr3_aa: CASSLAGQGYGYTF

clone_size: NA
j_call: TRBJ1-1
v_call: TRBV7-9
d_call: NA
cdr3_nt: TGTGCCAGCAGCGAATCGTCCACTGAAGCTTTCTTT
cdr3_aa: CASSESSTEAFF

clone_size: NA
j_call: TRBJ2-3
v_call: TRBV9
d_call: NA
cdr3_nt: TGTGCCAGCAGCGTAGAGGGAATCAGCACAGATACGCAGTATTTT
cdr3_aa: CASSVEGISTDTQYF